This entry concerns a single T cell receptor beta chain. Regarding treatment: preoperative locoregional IRX-2 cytokine immunotherapy. This phase Ib study tested locoregional IRX-2 cytokine immunotherapy given before surgery. The source of the sample is a study of preoperative IRX-2 immunotherapy in early breast cancer. Profiled with immunoSEQ multiplex PCR; TCRdb holds only in-frame clones, not every one. The sample contains about 98,000 clones, approximately 90% of which appear only once. The CDR3 runs 15 residues. CDR1 is LNHDA and CDR2 is SQIVND in the germline V gene (reference sequence). The V gene lost 5 bases and the J gene lost 8 bases, with 19 bases spanning the gap.

The origin of this receptor is a human donor with breast cancer. This specimen was tumor tissue, taken after IRX-2 immunotherapy. The chain is built from TRBV19 and TRBJ2-1; TRBD2 is a possible D gene (5 bases). The chain's CDR3 is CASSPRVASDYEQFF. DNA of the CDR3: TGTGCCAGTAGTCCGCGGGTAGCGTCGGATTATGAGCAGTTCTTC.